Listed here are 19 T cell receptor beta chains from one sample, sequenced in a study of beta chain features in type 1 diabetes. Study-wide points: TCRB CDR3s from Type 1 diabetes patients were moderately but significantly shorter in all four CD4+ subsets.

No antigen has been identified for these receptors. Sequenced material consisted of expressed TCRB transcripts (all of the isolated RNA was reverse transcribed). Using immunoSEQ multiplex PCR, the repertoire was profiled, and TCRdb retains in-frame clones only, with some absent. The table has over 150,000 clones, approximately 8% seen once; the top ten hold about 0.95%. Sequencing used central memory CD4+ T cells from blood. Every receptor here comes from a woman in her thirties or forties with type 1 diabetes.

This clone occurred a few times. This sequence joins TRBV5-4 and TRBJ2-2; weak D call: TRBD2 (7 bases). The germline CDR1 and CDR2 sequences are SGHNT and YYREEE (reference sequence). The germline V and J ends were trimmed by 4 bases and 0 bases, with 13 bases remaining between them. The CDR3 has 16 amino acids. CDR3 sequence: CASSPAGASNTGELFF. The CDR3 DNA reads as TGTGCCAGCAGCCCGGCGGGGGCGTCGAACACCGGGGAGCTGTTTTTT.

Concerning this clone itself: The identical CDR3 is also encoded by other nucleotide sequences in the sample. V usage is TRBV28 and J usage is TRBJ1-1, with 8 bases identical to TRBD1. Looked up from germline, CDR1 is MDHEN and CDR2 is SYDVKM. The V segment lost 5 bases and the J segment 3 bases; nucleotides outside the gene matches: 2. The CDR3 covers 13 residues. The CDR3 loop reads CASSLDRDTEAFF. The CDR3, as DNA: TGTGCCAGCAGTCTGGACAGGGACACTGAAGCTTTCTTT. Together with reference TRBV28 and TRBJ1-1, the CDR3 gives the full variable domain: DVKVTQSSRYLVKRTGEKVFLECVQDMDHENMFWYRQDPGLGLRLIYFSYDVKMKEKGDIPEGYSVSREKKERFSLILESASTNQTSMYLCASSLDRDTEAFFGQGTRLTVV.

This sequence joins TRBV11-1 and TRBJ2-1, with 8 nucleotides matching TRBD1. CDR1 SGHAT and CDR2 FQDESV come from the germline V gene (reference sequence). V was clipped by 7 bases and J by 3 bases; unmatched bases: 8. This CDR3 is built from 15 residues. The CDR3 nucleotides read TGTGCCAGCATTCCCGACAGGGGCAGCTACAATGAGCAGTTCTTC. This codes for CASIPDRGSYNEQFF.

The chain joins TRBV27 to TRBJ2-3; perhaps TRBD1 as D (5 bases). The germline gives CDR1 MNHEY, CDR2 SMNVEV (reference sequence). The CDR3 totals 17 residues. V shed 2 bases and J shed 3 bases, with 18 bases lying between them. CDR3 in amino acids: CASSLSKGWLRTDTQYF. The CDR3 region has the DNA TGTGCCAGCAGTTTAAGTAAGGGGTGGCTAAGAACAGATACGCAGTATTTT.

The chain is built from TRBV5-4 and TRBJ2-7; D may be TRBD2 (6 bases). V was cut by 4 bases and J by 7 bases, with 15 bases left in between. CDR3 size: 13 residues. CDR1 and CDR2 from the germline V gene are SGHNT and YYREEE (reference sequence). CDR3 amino acids: CASSQPGRGEQYF. CDR3 bases: TGTGCCAGCAGCCAGCCGGGGCGGGGAGAGCAGTACTTC.

This clone was picked up many times. Different DNA sequences within this sample yield the same CDR3. The chain couples TRBV9 to TRBJ2-3; 8 positions match TRBD1. Per the germline V gene, CDR1 is SGDLS and CDR2 is YYNGEE. After removal of 4 bases from V and 3 bases from J, the junction contained 7 bases not matched to a gene. The CDR3 has 15 amino acids. The CDR3 nucleotides read TGTGCCAGCAGCAGCCGGGACAGGTCTACAGATACGCAGTATTTT. This translates into CASSSRDRSTDTQYF.

J is TRBJ2-5 and V is TRBV27; possible D gene TRBD2, 6 bases. The germline V gene has CDR1 MNHEY and CDR2 SMNVEV (reference sequence). Trimming stripped 5 bases from V and 5 bases from J, with 18 bases between. The CDR3 loop spans 15 amino acids. CDR3 sequence (DNA): TGTGCCAGCAGTCCCCGAGCCGGCCGGGGGGAGACCCAGTACTTC. This encodes CASSPRAGRGETQYF.

The genes are TRBV9 and TRBJ2-1; 9 bases match TRBD2. J gave up 6 bases and V 5 bases, and 12 bases lay outside the gene matches. This CDR3 comprises 16 residues. Germline CDR1 SGDLS, CDR2 YYNGEE. The CDR3 region is CASSDTGTSTINEQFF. In nucleotides, the CDR3 is TGTGCCAGCAGTGATACCGGGACTAGCACAATCAATGAGCAGTTCTTC. Looking up the rest from reference TRBV9 and TRBJ2-1 gives the full variable domain: DSGVTQTPKHLITATGQRVTLRCSPRSGDLSVYWYQQSLDQGLQFLIQYYNGEERAKGNILERFSAQQFPDLHSELNLSSLELGDSALYFCASSDTGTSTINEQFFGPGTRLTVL.

The CDR3 loop reads CAWSALKPQGVRAFF. CDR3 bases: TGTGCCTGGAGTGCCCTCAAACCACAGGGGGTGAGGGCTTTCTTT. V and J are TRBV30 and TRBJ1-1, with TRBD1 matching 8 bases. This CDR3 contains 15 residues. The J segment lost 11 bases and the V segment lost 1 base, leaving 15 bases of the junction unmatched. The germline CDR1 and CDR2 sequences are GTSNPN and SVGIG (reference sequence).

This clone was counted a few times. The chain is built from TRBV11-3 and TRBJ2-1; 12 positions match TRBD2. V was clipped by 5 bases and J by 6 bases; unmatched bases: 11. Germline CDR1 SGHNT, CDR2 YENEEA. This CDR3 has 17 amino acids. CDR3 DNA: TGTGCCAGCAGCCCGACTAGCGGGAGTGGGGCCACCAATGAGCAGTTCTTC. It encodes CASSPTSGSGATNEQFF.

The rearrangement joins TRBV15 to TRBJ1-5; no firm D call. Trimming took 1 base from V and 7 from J, leaving 8 bases between them. There are 13 residues in the CDR3. The V gene's germline CDR1 is LNHNV and CDR2 YYDKDF (reference sequence). DNA of the CDR3: TGTGCCACCAGCAGAGCCCCGGGGCAGCCCCAGCATTTT. Protein: CATSRAPGQPQHF.

This chain links TRBV4-3 with TRBJ2-7; D possibly corresponds to TRBD2 (5 bases). The germline V gene encodes CDR1 LGHNA and CDR2 YSLEER. V was pared by 0 bases and J by 2 bases, with 8 bases between. The CDR3 totals 14 residues. CDR3 loop: CASSQEGGPYEQYF. The CDR3 DNA is TGCGCCAGCAGCCAAGAAGGCGGGCCCTACGAGCAGTACTTC.

The chain joins TRBV28 to TRBJ1-2; the match to TRBD1 covers 7 bases. Germline assignment: CDR1 MDHEN and CDR2 SYDVKM. V lost 6 bases to trimming and J lost 4 bases; unmatched junction nucleotides: 11. The CDR3 is made up of 15 amino acids. The DNA for the CDR3 is TGTGCCAGCAGCCGCCTTGTGACAGGGAGCTATGGCTACACCTTC. This encodes CASSRLVTGSYGYTF.

This chain joins TRBV7-9 and TRBJ1-2, with 9 bases that match TRBD1. With 1 base clipped from V and 6 bases from J, the junction kept 3 bases outside the gene matches. Germline CDR1 is SEHNR and CDR2 is FQNEAQ (reference sequence). This CDR3 spans 14 amino acids. The CDR3 DNA reads as TGTGCCAGCAGCTTAGGGACAGGGGCCCATGGCTACACCTTC. Its protein is CASSLGTGAHGYTF. The full variable domain, with the rest looked up from reference TRBV7-9 and TRBJ1-2, is DTGVSQNPRHKITKRGQNVTFRCDPISEHNRLYWYRQTLGQGPEFLTYFQNEAQLEKSRLLSDRFSAERPKGSFSTLEIQRTEQGDSAMYLCASSLGTGAHGYTFGSGTRLTVV.

This clone appeared many times. The gene calls are TRBV28 and TRBJ2-1; D is uncertain. CDR1 and CDR2 (germline): MDHEN, SYDVKM. This CDR3 has 11 amino acids. V was trimmed by 7 bases and J by 4 bases, leaving 5 bases between them. CDR3 coding DNA: TGTGCCAGCACCGAGTACAATGAGCAGTTCTTC. Translating it yields CASTEYNEQFF.

There are many counts of this clone. V and J are TRBV4-1 and TRBJ2-5; 9 positions match TRBD2. V shed 4 bases and J 5 bases; nucleotides not matched to a gene: 8. The CDR3 has 15 amino acids. Germline V gene sequence: CDR1 MGHRA, CDR2 YSYEKL. In DNA, the CDR3 is TGCGCCAGCAGCCCCGTGCGGGGGGGCCAGGAGACCCAGTACTTC. Translation: CASSPVRGGQETQYF.

The V call is TRBV7-9, the J call TRBJ1-5, with TRBD1 matching over 9 bases. This CDR3 comprises 14 residues. Germline V gene sequence: CDR1 SEHNR, CDR2 FQNEAQ (reference sequence). With V trimmed by 5 bases and J by 5 bases, 4 bases remained unmatched. The DNA of the CDR3 is TGTGCCAGCAGCCCGGGACAGGGCGATCAGCCCCAGCATTTT. Translated: CASSPGQGDQPQHF.

This clone was seen a handful of times. V usage is TRBV27 and J usage is TRBJ2-7, with D perhaps TRBD1 (5 bases). Trimming cost V 6 bases and J 2 bases, with 17 bases left between them. The CDR3 length is 15 residues. CDR1 and CDR2 (germline): MNHEY, SMNVEV (reference sequence). This CDR3 reads CASSPPWAGPYEQYF. The CDR3 DNA reads TGTGCCAGCAGCCCACCTTGGGCAGGGCCCTACGAGCAGTACTTC.

This clone showed up just a few times. This chain's CDR3 is CASSPGTGSYEQYF. Written as DNA, the CDR3 is TGTGCCAGCAGCCCCGGGACAGGGTCCTACGAGCAGTACTTC. The chain uses TRBV5-5 and TRBJ2-7; TRBD1 aligns across 9 bases. The CDR3 spans 14 residues. Germline V gene data show CDR1 as SGHKS and CDR2 as YYEKEE (reference sequence). The J segment lost 1 base and the V segment lost 4 bases, leaving 3 bases of the junction unmatched.